This T cell receptor (beta chain) comes out of a study of cytomegalovirus exposure and HLA in healthy donors. Study summary: Later analysis reported that the approximately 120 validation repertoires shared the platform of the roughly 680 first-cohort repertoires. Overall study findings and caveats: TCR beta chains numbering some 150 were designated cytomegalovirus-associated. Reports credit the classifier with highly specific, highly sensitive diagnosis of cytomegalovirus status.

The CDR3 covers 15 residues. Germline CDR1 and CDR2: MNHEY and SMNVEV (reference sequence). V dropped 5 bases and J dropped 7; count of bases not matched to a gene: 12. It was the approximately 120-subject validation cohort, separate from the approximately 690-subject first cohort, to which the donors belonged. The data were produced by immunoSEQ multiplex PCR, yet TCRdb's version contains in-frame clones alone and is incomplete. The sample shows fewer than 150,000 clones, about 80% of them seen only once. With respect to this clone: Its antigen remains unknown.

Sequencing was done on a sample of PBMCs. The source of this sequence is a man aged 25-40 years in good health and CMV-seropositive. This chain joins TRBV27 and TRBJ1-2; 8 bases match TRBD1. The CDR3 DNA reads as TGTGCCAGCAGTCCGAGGACAGGGTTGAGTGGTGGCTACACCTTC. This sequence encodes CASSPRTGLSGGYTF.